This TCR beta chain was identified in a study of T cells in localized non-small cell lung cancer. TCRdb's copy holds only in-frame clones and misses some; the assay was immunoSEQ multiplex PCR. Of tens of thousands of clones in the sample, roughly 90% were seen once. This specimen consisted of peripheral blood, obtained before any cancer treatment. This TCR derives from a man between 40 and 69 years old with stage I squamous cell lung carcinoma.

The CDR3 loop reads CASSWGQGHEKLFF. The CDR3 DNA sequence: TGTGCCAGCAGCTGGGGACAGGGACATGAAAAACTGTTTTTT. V usage is TRBV9 and J usage is TRBJ1-4; 9 bases agree with TRBD1. CDR1 and CDR2 (germline): SGDLS, YYNGEE. The CDR3 runs to 14 residues. The J segment lost 6 bases and the V segment lost 4 bases, leaving 4 bases of the junction unmatched.